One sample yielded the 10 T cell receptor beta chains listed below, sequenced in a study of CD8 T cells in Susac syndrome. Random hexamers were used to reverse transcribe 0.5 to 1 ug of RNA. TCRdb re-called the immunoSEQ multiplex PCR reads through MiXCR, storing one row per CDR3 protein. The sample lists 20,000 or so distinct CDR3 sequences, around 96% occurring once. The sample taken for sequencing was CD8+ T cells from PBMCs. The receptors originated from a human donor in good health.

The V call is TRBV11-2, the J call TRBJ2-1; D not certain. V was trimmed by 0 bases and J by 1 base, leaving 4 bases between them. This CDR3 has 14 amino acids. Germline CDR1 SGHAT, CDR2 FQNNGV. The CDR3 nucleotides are TGTGCCAGCAGCTTAGAAGGTTCCTACAATGAGCAGTTCTTC. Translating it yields CASSLEGSYNEQFF. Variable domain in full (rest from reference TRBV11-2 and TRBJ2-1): EAGVAQSPRYKIIEKRQSVAFWCNPISGHATLYWYQQILGQGPKLLIQFQNNGVVDDSQLPKDRFSAERLKGVDSTLKIQPAKLEDSAVYLCASSLEGSYNEQFFGPGTRLTVL.

The CDR3 nucleotides read TGTGCCAGCAGTTTAGGGACAGGGTGGAACACTGAAGCTTTCTTT. Translation gives CASSLGTGWNTEAFF. The chain links TRBV27 to TRBJ1-1; 9 bases align to TRBD1. Per the germline V gene, CDR1 is MNHEY and CDR2 is SMNVEV (reference sequence). Germline trimming cut 2 bases from V and 1 base from J; bases unmatched to any gene: 2. The CDR3 totals 15 residues.

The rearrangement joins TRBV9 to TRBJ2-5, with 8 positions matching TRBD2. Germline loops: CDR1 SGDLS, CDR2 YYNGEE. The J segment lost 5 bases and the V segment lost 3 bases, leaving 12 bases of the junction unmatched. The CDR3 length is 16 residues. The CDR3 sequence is CASSAPREGVEETQYF. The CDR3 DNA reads TGTGCCAGCAGCGCCCCACGGGAGGGAGTAGAGGAGACCCAGTACTTC.

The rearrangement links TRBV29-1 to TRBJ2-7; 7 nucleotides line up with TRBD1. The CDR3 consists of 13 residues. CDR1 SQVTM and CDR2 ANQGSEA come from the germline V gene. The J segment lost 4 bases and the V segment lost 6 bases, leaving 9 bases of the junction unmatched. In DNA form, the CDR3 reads TGCAGCGTCTCGACAGGGAGTTCATACGAGCAGTACGTC. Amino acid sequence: CSVSTGSSYEQYV.

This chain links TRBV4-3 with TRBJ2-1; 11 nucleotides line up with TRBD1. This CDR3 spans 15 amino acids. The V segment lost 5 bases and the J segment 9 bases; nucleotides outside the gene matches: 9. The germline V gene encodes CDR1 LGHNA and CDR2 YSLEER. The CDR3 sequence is CASSYDRGTGGEQFF. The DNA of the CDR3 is TGCGCCAGCAGCTATGACCGCGGGACAGGGGGTGAGCAGTTCTTC.

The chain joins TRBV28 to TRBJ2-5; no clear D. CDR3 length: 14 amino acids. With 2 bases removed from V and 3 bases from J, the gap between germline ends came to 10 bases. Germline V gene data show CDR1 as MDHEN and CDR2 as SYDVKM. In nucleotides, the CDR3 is TGTGCCAGCAGTTTAACACTTACCGAAGAGACCCAGTACTTC. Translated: CASSLTLTEETQYF.

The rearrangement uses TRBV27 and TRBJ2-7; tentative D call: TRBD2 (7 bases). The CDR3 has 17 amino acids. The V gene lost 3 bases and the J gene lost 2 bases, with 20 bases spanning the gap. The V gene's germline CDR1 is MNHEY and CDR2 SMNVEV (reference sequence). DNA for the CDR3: TGTGCCAGCAGTTTTGGGGCGGGAGACAGGAGTCCCTACGAGCAGTACTTC. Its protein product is CASSFGAGDRSPYEQYF.

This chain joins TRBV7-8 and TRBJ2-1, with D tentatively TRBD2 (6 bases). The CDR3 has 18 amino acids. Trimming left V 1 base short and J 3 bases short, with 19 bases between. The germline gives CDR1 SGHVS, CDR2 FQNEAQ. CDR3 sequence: CASSLGVIAGPVYNEQFF. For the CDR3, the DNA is TGTGCCAGCAGCTTAGGTGTTATCGCGGGGCCCGTCTACAATGAGCAGTTCTTC.

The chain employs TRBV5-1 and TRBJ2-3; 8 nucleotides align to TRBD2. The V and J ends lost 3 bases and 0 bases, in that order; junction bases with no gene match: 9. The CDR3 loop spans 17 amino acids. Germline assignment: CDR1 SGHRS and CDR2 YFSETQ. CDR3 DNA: TGCGCCAGCAGCTGGATAGCGGGGCTGACTAGCACAGATACGCAGTATTTT. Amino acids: CASSWIAGLTSTDTQYF. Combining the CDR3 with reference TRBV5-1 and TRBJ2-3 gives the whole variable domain KAGVTQTPRYLIKTRGQQVTLSCSPISGHRSVSWYQQTPGQGLQFLFEYFSETQRNKGNFPGRFSGRQFSNSRSEMNVSTLELGDSALYLCASSWIAGLTSTDTQYFGPGTRLTVL.

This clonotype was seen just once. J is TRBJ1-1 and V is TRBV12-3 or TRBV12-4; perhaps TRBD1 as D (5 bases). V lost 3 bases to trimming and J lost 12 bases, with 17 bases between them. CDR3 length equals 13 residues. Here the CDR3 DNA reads TGTGCCAGCAGTTTTGGGTGGGCAGAGGGACCTTTCTTT. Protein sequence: CASSFGWAEGPFF.